This T cell receptor (beta chain) was recovered during a study of T cell responses to AZD1222 COVID-19 vaccine. Study-wide results and limits: Spike-wide coverage was observed for vaccine-associated CD4 TCRs, with dominant responses at 160-218 and 743-854. Females outnumbered males among donors, who were mostly white British; clonal diversity was possibly underestimated.

V trimming: 5 bases; J trimming: 4 bases; junction bases outside the gene matches: 3. The CDR3 covers 14 residues. Germline CDR1 reads SGHTA; CDR2 reads FQGNSA. The table came from immunoSEQ multiplex PCR; TCRdb's copy has only in-frame clones and leaves some out. The sample has 150,000 to 200,000 clones; 85% to 95% are singletons. A note on this clone: What it binds is not known.

The clonotype comes from an adult who received the AZD1222 COVID-19 vaccine. Here the sequenced sample was peripheral blood, taken 28 days after the second AZD1222 dose. This chain joins TRBV7-2 and TRBJ1-5, with TRBD1 identical over 9 bases. This chain's CDR3 is CASSQTGGNQPQHF. The CDR3, as DNA: TGTGCCAGCAGCCAGACAGGGGGTAATCAGCCCCAGCATTTT.